Below, 30 T cell receptor beta chains from the same sample are listed, as sequenced in a study of identical twins. Using its own MiXCR run on the 5' RACE reads, TCRdb lists one record per CDR3 protein. Of about 220,000 distinct CDR3 sequences listed, approximately 7.9% are singletons. The same data also contributed to another study, on yellow fever vaccine responses in identical twins.

Sequenced: CD8+ T cells sorted from blood. These receptors originate from a woman between 18 and 29 years old in good health.

The CDR3 coding sequence is TGTGCCAGCAGCACCCCGGGGGCGGGGGGGCTTCAAGAGACCCAGTACTTC. Amino acids: CASSTPGAGGLQETQYF. The chain carries TRBV4-2 and TRBJ2-5; 9 nucleotides align to TRBD2. The length of the CDR3 is 17 residues. Germline CDR1 LGHNA, CDR2 YNFKEQ. With V trimmed by 5 bases and J by 2 bases, 12 bases remained unmatched.

A few counts support this clonotype. The chain couples TRBV15 to TRBJ1-1; D is undetermined. Trimming pared 3 bases from V and 2 bases from J, leaving 4 bases between. CDR3 length equals 12 residues. CDR1 is LNHNV, CDR2 YYDKDF, per germline (reference sequence). The CDR3 sequence is CATSRDNTEAFF. The DNA for the CDR3 is TGTGCCACCAGCAGGGATAACACTGAAGCTTTCTTT. Full variable domain (rest looked up from reference TRBV15 and TRBJ1-1): DAMVIQNPRYQVTQFGKPVTLSCSQTLNHNVMYWYQQKSSQAPKLLFHYYDKDFNNEADTPDNFQSRRPNTSFCFLDIRSPGLGDTAMYLCATSRDNTEAFFGQGTRLTVV.

This clonotype was counted ten times or more. This chain links TRBV28 with TRBJ2-1; 9 nucleotides match TRBD2. This CDR3 has 14 amino acids. Germline lookup yields CDR1 MDHEN and CDR2 SYDVKM. The junction had 4 bases not matched to a gene; V was cut back by 7 bases and J by 3 bases. The CDR3 nucleotides read TGTGCCAGCATCCCAGCGGGAGGCTACAATGAGCAGTTCTTC. This codes for CASIPAGGYNEQFF.

Many counts were recorded for this clonotype. The V and J genes are TRBV12-3 or TRBV12-4 and TRBJ2-3; D remains ambiguous. V lost 7 bases and J lost 0, with 14 bases in between. The CDR3 runs to 15 residues. The CDR3 sequence: CASTRIITSTDTQYF. In DNA form, the CDR3 reads TGTGCCAGCACCCGAATAATAACCAGCACAGATACGCAGTATTTT.

This clonotype came up many times. The V and J genes are TRBV27 and TRBJ2-7; TRBD1 agrees at 12 bases. The CDR3 is 17 amino acids. CDR1 is MNHEY and CDR2 is SMNVEV in the germline V gene (reference sequence). The ends lost 1 base at V and 4 bases at J; junction bases unmatched: 8. CDR3 sequence (DNA): TGTGCCAGCAGTTTATTAGGAGTGGGACAGGGGGCGTACGAGCAGTACGTC. Residues: CASSLLGVGQGAYEQYV.

This chain joins TRBV7-9 and TRBJ1-1; D is ambiguous. Trimming shortened V by 8 bases and J by 4 bases, and 11 bases separated the two germline ends. CDR1 SEHNR and CDR2 FQNEAQ come from the germline V gene (reference sequence). The length of the CDR3 is 12 residues. The CDR3 reads CASFNMGTEAFF. CDR3 in DNA: TGTGCCAGCTTTAATATGGGCACTGAAGCTTTCTTT.

This clonotype occurred many times. The V gene is TRBV29-1, the J gene TRBJ2-2, with TRBD2 matching over 7 bases. This CDR3 is 13 amino acids long. The trim removed 6 bases at V and 0 bases at J, leaving 1 base unmatched. CDR1 is SQVTM, CDR2 ANQGSEA, per germline. In DNA form, the CDR3 reads TGCAGCGTCGGGGGGTCGAACACCGGGGAGCTGTTTTTT. Translation: CSVGGSNTGELFF.

This clonotype was counted a few times. The genes are TRBV10-3 and TRBJ2-2; TRBD2 aligns across 10 bases. Germline V gene sequence: CDR1 ENHRY, CDR2 SYGVKD. The CDR3 length is 15 residues. The junction had 4 bases not matched to a gene; V was cut back by 6 bases and J by 3 bases. CDR3 sequence (DNA): TGTGCCATCAGGGGAGGACTAGCGGACACCGGGGAGCTGTTTTTT. Amino acid sequence: CAIRGGLADTGELFF.

This clonotype was observed a handful of times. This rearrangement joins TRBV27 to TRBJ2-1; unclear D gene. The length of the CDR3 is 14 residues. Germline V gene sequence: CDR1 MNHEY, CDR2 SMNVEV (reference sequence). Deletions cut 7 bases from V and 1 base from J, with 11 bases between. The CDR3 loop is CASTPFGSYNEQFF. The CDR3 bases are TGTGCCAGCACCCCCTTCGGGTCCTACAATGAGCAGTTCTTC.

This clonotype appeared many times. The chain has TRBV12-3 or TRBV12-4 and TRBJ1-2, with 8 bases aligning to TRBD1. V dropped 3 bases and J dropped 5; count of bases not matched to a gene: 5. The CDR3 is made up of 14 amino acids. CDR3 nucleotides: TGTGCCAGCAGTTTCGTAGACAGGGGATATGGCTACACCTTC. This sequence encodes CASSFVDRGYGYTF.

This clonotype has a handful of counts. The rearrangement joins TRBV9 to TRBJ1-1, with D unresolved. Trimming removed 0 bases from V and 1 base from J, with 10 bases in between. Germline V gives CDR1 SGDLS, CDR2 YYNGEE. This CDR3 is 15 amino acids long. CDR3: CASSVGAESNTEAFF. The CDR3 DNA is TGTGCCAGCAGCGTAGGGGCCGAATCGAACACTGAAGCTTTCTTT. The variable domain in full, with the rest retrieved from reference TRBV9 and TRBJ1-1, is DSGVTQTPKHLITATGQRVTLRCSPRSGDLSVYWYQQSLDQGLQFLIQYYNGEERAKGNILERFSAQQFPDLHSELNLSSLELGDSALYFCASSVGAESNTEAFFGQGTRLTVV.

This clonotype was observed many times. This chain uses TRBV7-9 with TRBJ2-1, with 12 bases aligning to TRBD2. V lost 2 bases and J lost 4; bases outside the gene matches: 3. Per the germline V gene, CDR1 is SEHNR and CDR2 is FQNEAQ (reference sequence). CDR3 length: 16 residues. The CDR3 region is CASSLLAGGIYNEQFF. The CDR3 DNA reads TGTGCCAGCAGCTTACTAGCGGGAGGGATATACAATGAGCAGTTCTTC.

Many counts were recorded for this clonotype. This rearrangement joins TRBV10-2 to TRBJ2-3; 8 nucleotides align to TRBD2. The CDR3 sequence is 17 residues long. Germline V CDR1 and CDR2: WSHSY, SAAADI. Trimming took 5 bases from V and 1 from J; bases not matched to a gene: 11. CDR3: CASSPMSGGWGTDTQYF. The CDR3, as DNA: TGCGCCAGCAGTCCGATGAGCGGGGGTTGGGGCACAGATACGCAGTATTTT.

The V call is TRBV2, the J call TRBJ2-3; 11 positions agree with TRBD2. Germline CDR1 and CDR2: SNHLY and FYNNEI. V dropped 2 bases and J dropped 3; count of bases not matched to a gene: 4. The CDR3 runs 16 residues. The CDR3 DNA sequence: TGTGCCAGCAGTGAATTAGCGGGAGGGCGAACAGATACGCAGTATTTT. Amino acid sequence: CASSELAGGRTDTQYF. Together with reference TRBV2 and TRBJ2-3, the CDR3 gives the full variable domain: EPEVTQTPSHQVTQMGQEVILRCVPISNHLYFYWYRQILGQKVEFLVSFYNNEISEKSEIFDDQFSVERPDGSNFTLKIRSTKLEDSAMYFCASSELAGGRTDTQYFGPGTRLTVL.

This clonotype was seen ten or more times. CDR3 sequence: CASSLADRGGHYGYTF. DNA of the CDR3: TGTGCCAGCAGTTTAGCCGACAGGGGAGGTCACTATGGCTACACCTTC. The genes are TRBV12-3 or TRBV12-4 and TRBJ1-2, with 8 bases identical to TRBD1. J lost 3 bases, V lost 0 bases, and 6 bases had no gene match. The CDR3 runs to 16 residues.

This clonotype was picked up many times. The chain joins TRBV7-9 to TRBJ2-5; D could derive from TRBD1 or TRBD2 (5 bases each). The V gene lost 8 bases and the J gene lost 0 bases, with 10 bases spanning the gap. The CDR3 extends over 13 amino acids. In germline, CDR1 is SEHNR, CDR2 FQNEAQ (reference sequence). The CDR3 loop is CASRGGYQETQYF. The CDR3 DNA reads as TGTGCCAGCCGGGGCGGCTACCAAGAGACCCAGTACTTC.

Only one count was recorded for this clonotype. A much larger clone differs by one base, so this may be a read error. The V gene is TRBV28, the J gene TRBJ2-1; 10 nucleotides line up with TRBD2. The CDR3 sequence is 15 residues long. With V trimmed by 6 bases and J by 6 bases, 8 bases remained unmatched. The germline V gene encodes CDR1 MDHEN and CDR2 SYDVKM. The CDR3 protein is CASRTLAGVPNEQFF. The CDR3 nucleotides are TGTGCCAGCAGGACTCTAGCGGGGGTTCCCAATGAGCAGTTCTTC.

The table lists this clonotype with many counts. The chain combines TRBV18 with TRBJ1-2; D gene unclear. V was clipped by 5 bases and J by 2 bases, with 12 bases between them. The CDR3 sequence is 14 residues long. CDR1 and CDR2 (germline): KGHSH, LQKENI. CDR3 nucleotide sequence: TGTGCCAGCTCAGATAAGGACCCCAACTATGGCTACACCTTC. Amino acids: CASSDKDPNYGYTF.

CDR3 sequence (DNA): TGTGCCAGCAGCTTGGGTACGGGGCCGCTTTCGGACGAGCAGTACTTC. It encodes CASSLGTGPLSDEQYF. V gene TRBV5-5 combines with J gene TRBJ2-7, with D tentatively TRBD1 or TRBD2 (5 bases each). V was trimmed by 0 bases and J by 5 bases, leaving 18 bases between them. The germline V gene has CDR1 SGHKS and CDR2 YYEKEE (reference sequence). The length of the CDR3 is 16 residues. Variable domain in full (rest from reference TRBV5-5 and TRBJ2-7): DAGVTQSPTHLIKTRGQQVTLRCSPISGHKSVSWYQQVLGQGPQFIFQYYEKEERGRGNFPDRFSARQFPNYSSELNVNALLLGDSALYLCASSLGTGPLSDEQYFGPGTRLTVT.

This rearrangement joins TRBV10-2 to TRBJ2-3; D uncertain. Germline values: CDR1 WSHSY, CDR2 SAAADI. The CDR3 loop spans 13 amino acids. Trimming removed 6 bases from V and 4 bases from J, with 11 bases in between. The CDR3 bases are TGCGCCAGCAGGGGGTGGGAAGCAGATACGCAGTATTTT. As protein: CASRGWEADTQYF.

This clonotype came up many times. For the CDR3, the DNA is TGTGCCAGCAGTTTCCCCGGGGGACGGATGAACACTGAAGCTTTCTTT. Protein: CASSFPGGRMNTEAFF. This sequence joins TRBV12-3 or TRBV12-4 and TRBJ1-1; D perhaps matches TRBD1 (5 bases). The CDR3 runs to 16 residues. The V end lost 3 bases, the J end lost 0 bases, and 14 bases lay between the germline ends.

This clonotype is judged medium-sized (0.01 to 0.1%). The chain combines TRBV20-1 with TRBJ2-1; 7 bases line up with TRBD2. CDR1 is DFQATT and CDR2 is SNEGSKA in the germline V gene (reference sequence). V gave up 2 bases and J gave up 0 bases; unmatched junction bases: 13. The CDR3 is made up of 18 amino acids. The CDR3 sequence: CSARSTLAPHFSYNEQFF. The CDR3 DNA sequence: TGCAGTGCTAGATCCACACTAGCGCCCCATTTCTCCTACAATGAGCAGTTCTTC.

This clonotype turned up a few times. The chain couples TRBV27 to TRBJ2-6; possibly TRBD1 for D (6 bases). CDR1 MNHEY and CDR2 SMNVEV come from the germline V gene (reference sequence). The CDR3 length is 16 residues. V was clipped by 4 bases and J by 0 bases, with 10 bases between them. The CDR3 region has the DNA TGTGCCAGCAGTTCGACAGGTACCTCTGGGGCCAACGTCCTGACTTTC. It codes for CASSSTGTSGANVLTF.

This rearrangement joins TRBV6-7 to TRBJ2-7; 7 nucleotides align to TRBD1. TRBV6-7 carries the ORF label, with uncertain function. Trimming removed 6 bases from V and 4 bases from J; junction bases left unmatched: 12. The CDR3 covers 15 residues. The chain's CDR3 is CASSPNRDREYEQYV. The DNA for the CDR3 is TGTGCCAGCAGCCCGAACCGGGACAGAGAATACGAGCAGTACGTC.

This clonotype was detected many times. This chain uses TRBV7-8 with TRBJ2-7; 8 nucleotides agree with TRBD2. The CDR3 spans 15 residues. Per germline, CDR1 SGHVS and CDR2 FQNEAQ. V was pared by 5 bases and J by 2 bases, with 8 bases of the junction left unmatched. CDR3 protein: CASSPWSGSTYEQYF. The CDR3 DNA follows: TGTGCCAGCAGCCCCTGGAGCGGGAGCACCTACGAGCAGTACTTC.

This clonotype came up many times. V and J are TRBV4-2 and TRBJ2-2, with D maybe TRBD1 (6 bases). V gave up 3 bases and J gave up 3 bases, with 11 bases separating them. CDR1 and CDR2 from the germline V gene are LGHNA and YNFKEQ. CDR3 length: 15 residues. The CDR3 protein is CASSQRGLDTGELFF. CDR3 bases: TGTGCCAGCAGCCAGAGGGGGTTGGACACCGGGGAGCTGTTTTTT.

This clonotype was seen many times. V usage is TRBV5-1 and J usage is TRBJ2-2; a possible D gene is TRBD2 (5 bases). This CDR3 is built from 13 residues. The germline V gene encodes CDR1 SGHRS and CDR2 YFSETQ. V shed 0 bases and J shed 9 bases, with 9 bases lying between them. The CDR3 DNA reads as TGCGCCAGCAGCTTGGCCGGGGTCAGGGAGCTGTTTTTT. This sequence encodes CASSLAGVRELFF.

In its sample, this clonotype ranks as medium-sized (0.01 to 0.1%). This chain connects TRBV20-1 to TRBJ2-1; TRBD2 agrees at 8 bases. The CDR3 runs 15 residues. The V gene end was trimmed by 4 bases and the J gene end by 6 bases; junction bases not matched to a gene: 11. From germline, CDR1 is DFQATT and CDR2 SNEGSKA (reference sequence). This chain's CDR3 is CSAIGPGLVGNEQFF. CDR3 DNA sequence: TGCAGTGCTATAGGCCCGGGACTAGTGGGCAATGAGCAGTTCTTC.

The chain uses TRBV7-6 and TRBJ2-1, with 10 bases matching TRBD2. The CDR3 runs 15 residues. After removal of 2 bases from V and 9 bases from J, the junction contained 7 bases not matched to a gene. Germline V lookup: CDR1 SGHVS, CDR2 FNYEAQ. For the CDR3, the DNA is TGTGCCAGCAGCTTAAGCGGGGGGGTTTCTAGTGAGCAGTTCTTC. Amino acid sequence: CASSLSGGVSSEQFF.

This clonotype came up many times. This chain links TRBV2 with TRBJ2-7; D is perhaps TRBD1 or TRBD2 (6 bases each). CDR1 is SNHLY, CDR2 FYNNEI, per germline. This CDR3 contains 16 residues. V lost 1 base to trimming and J lost 1 base, with 14 bases between them. The CDR3 spells CASSEVLGGQSYEQYV. Written as DNA, the CDR3 is TGTGCCAGCAGTGAAGTATTAGGGGGGCAATCCTACGAGCAGTACGTC.